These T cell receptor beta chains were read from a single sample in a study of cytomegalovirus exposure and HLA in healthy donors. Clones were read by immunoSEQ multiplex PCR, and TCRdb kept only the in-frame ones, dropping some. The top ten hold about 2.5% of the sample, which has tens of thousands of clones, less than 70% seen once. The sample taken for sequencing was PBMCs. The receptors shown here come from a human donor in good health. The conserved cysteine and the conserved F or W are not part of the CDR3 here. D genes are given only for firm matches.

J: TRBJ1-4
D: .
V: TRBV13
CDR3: ASSLEGQPSGRGKLF

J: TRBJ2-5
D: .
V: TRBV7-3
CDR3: ASSLTPYQETQY

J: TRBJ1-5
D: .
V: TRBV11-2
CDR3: ASSLGVSNQPQH

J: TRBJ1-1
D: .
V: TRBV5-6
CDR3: ASSATANTEAF

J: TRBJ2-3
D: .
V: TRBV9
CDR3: ASSVKGGASTDTQY

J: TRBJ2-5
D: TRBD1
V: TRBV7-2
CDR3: ASSWTGEETQY

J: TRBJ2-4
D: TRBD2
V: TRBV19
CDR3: ASRTSGGTLAKNIQY

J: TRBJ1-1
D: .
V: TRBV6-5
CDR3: ASSYLRTQNTEAF

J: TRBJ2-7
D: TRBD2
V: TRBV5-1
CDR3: ASSSGISGGPYEQY

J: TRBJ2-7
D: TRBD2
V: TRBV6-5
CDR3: ASKPAGGEQY

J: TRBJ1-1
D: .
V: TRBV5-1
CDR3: ASSFGVGSTEAF

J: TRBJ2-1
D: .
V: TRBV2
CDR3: ASSLLAGLNNEQF

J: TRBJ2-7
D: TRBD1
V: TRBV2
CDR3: ASHRDRVSYEQY

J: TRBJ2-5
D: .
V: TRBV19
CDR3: ASSLGGVEVYQETQY

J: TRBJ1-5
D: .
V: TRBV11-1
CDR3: ASSLDTVGPQH

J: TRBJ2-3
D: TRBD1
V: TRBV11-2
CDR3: ASSPRPGTGVDTQY

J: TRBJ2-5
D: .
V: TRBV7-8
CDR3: ASSHSKEAQY

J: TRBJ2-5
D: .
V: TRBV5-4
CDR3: ASSETGQETQY